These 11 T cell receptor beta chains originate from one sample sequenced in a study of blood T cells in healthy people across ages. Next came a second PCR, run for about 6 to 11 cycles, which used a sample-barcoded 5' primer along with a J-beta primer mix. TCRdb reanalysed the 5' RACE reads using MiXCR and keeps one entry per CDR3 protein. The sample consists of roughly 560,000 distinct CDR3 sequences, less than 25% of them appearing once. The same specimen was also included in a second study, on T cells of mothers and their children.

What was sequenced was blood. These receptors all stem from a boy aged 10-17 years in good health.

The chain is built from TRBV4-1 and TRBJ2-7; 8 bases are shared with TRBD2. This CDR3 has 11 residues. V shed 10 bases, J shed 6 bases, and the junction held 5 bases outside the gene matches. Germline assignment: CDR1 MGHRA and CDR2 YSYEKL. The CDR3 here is CATPGGSEQYF. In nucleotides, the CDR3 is TGCGCCACCCCGGGAGGGAGCGAGCAGTACTTC.

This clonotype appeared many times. The CDR3 coding sequence is TGTGCCAGCAGTACCGCGACAGGGGGCGGCTACGAGCAGTACTTC. Translating gives CASSTATGGGYEQYF. The chain employs TRBV6-2 or TRBV6-3 and TRBJ2-7, with 10 bases fitting TRBD1. CDR1 and CDR2 from the germline V gene are MNHEY and SVGEGT. The CDR3 runs to 15 residues. V lost 5 bases to trimming and J lost 3 bases; unmatched junction nucleotides: 7.

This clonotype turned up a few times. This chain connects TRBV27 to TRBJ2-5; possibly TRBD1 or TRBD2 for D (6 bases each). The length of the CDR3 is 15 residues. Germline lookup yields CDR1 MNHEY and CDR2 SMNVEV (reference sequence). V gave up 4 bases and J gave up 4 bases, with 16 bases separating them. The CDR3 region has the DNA TGTGCCAGCAGTTCCGCCGGGGGCTGGGGAGAGACCCAGTACTTC. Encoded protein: CASSSAGGWGETQYF.

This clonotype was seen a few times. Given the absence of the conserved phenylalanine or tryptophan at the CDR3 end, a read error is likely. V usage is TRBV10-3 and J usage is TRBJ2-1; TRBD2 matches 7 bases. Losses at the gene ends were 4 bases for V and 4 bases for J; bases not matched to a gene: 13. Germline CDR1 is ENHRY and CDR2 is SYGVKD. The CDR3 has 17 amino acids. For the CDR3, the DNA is TGTGCCATCAGTGGCGCCGTCGGGACTACTTATTACAATGAGCAGTTCGTC. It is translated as CAISGAVGTTYYNEQFV.

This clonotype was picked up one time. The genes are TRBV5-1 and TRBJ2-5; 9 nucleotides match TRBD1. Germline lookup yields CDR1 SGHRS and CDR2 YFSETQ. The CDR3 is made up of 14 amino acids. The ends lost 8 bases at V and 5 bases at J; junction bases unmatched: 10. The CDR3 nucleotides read TGCGCCAGTCACACACAGGGGGCCGGGGAGACCCAGTACTTC. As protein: CASHTQGAGETQYF.

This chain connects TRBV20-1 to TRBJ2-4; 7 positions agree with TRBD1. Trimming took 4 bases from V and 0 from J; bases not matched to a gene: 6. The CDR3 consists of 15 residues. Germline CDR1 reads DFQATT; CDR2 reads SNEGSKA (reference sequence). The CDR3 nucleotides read TGCAGTGCTACCGGACAGGCTATAGCCAAAAACATTCAGTACTTC. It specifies CSATGQAIAKNIQYF.

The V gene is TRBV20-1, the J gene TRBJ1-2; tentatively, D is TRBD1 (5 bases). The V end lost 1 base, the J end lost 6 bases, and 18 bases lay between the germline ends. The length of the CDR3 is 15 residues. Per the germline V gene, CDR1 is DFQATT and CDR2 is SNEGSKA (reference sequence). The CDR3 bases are TGCAGTGCTAGAGTTCCCACGGAAGGGGCGCATGGCTACACCTTC. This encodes CSARVPTEGAHGYTF.

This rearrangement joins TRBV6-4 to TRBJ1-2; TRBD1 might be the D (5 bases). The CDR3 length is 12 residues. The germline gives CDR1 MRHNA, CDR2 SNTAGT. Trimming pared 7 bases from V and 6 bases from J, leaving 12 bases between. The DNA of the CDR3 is TGTGCCAGCAACAGGAGCTATGATGGCTACACCTTC. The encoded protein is CASNRSYDGYTF.

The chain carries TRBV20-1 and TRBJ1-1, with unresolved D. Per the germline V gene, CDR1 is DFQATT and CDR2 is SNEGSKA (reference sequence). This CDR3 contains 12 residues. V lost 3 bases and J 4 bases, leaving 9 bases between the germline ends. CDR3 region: CSASPISTEAFF. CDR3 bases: TGCAGTGCTAGCCCCATTAGCACTGAAGCTTTCTTT.

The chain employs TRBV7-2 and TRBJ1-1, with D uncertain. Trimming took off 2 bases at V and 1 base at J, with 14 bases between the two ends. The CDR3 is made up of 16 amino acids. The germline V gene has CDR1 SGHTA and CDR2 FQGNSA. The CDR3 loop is CASSLRPGRGNTEAFF. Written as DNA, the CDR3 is TGTGCCAGCAGCTTACGGCCGGGGAGAGGGAACACTGAAGCTTTCTTT.

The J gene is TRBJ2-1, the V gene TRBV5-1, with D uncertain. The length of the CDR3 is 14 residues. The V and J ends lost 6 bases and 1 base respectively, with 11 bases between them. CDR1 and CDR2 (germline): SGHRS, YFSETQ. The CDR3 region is CASKLTASYNEQFF. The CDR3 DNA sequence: TGCGCCAGCAAGCTGACGGCTTCCTACAATGAGCAGTTCTTC.